This TCR beta chain came from a study of identical twins. The table lists this clonotype with many counts. The antigen is not known. A single record per CDR3 protein comes from TCRdb applying MiXCR to the 5' RACE reads. Here the sample spans hundreds of thousands of distinct CDR3 sequences, 7.5% being singletons. Study-level points and caveats: In cord blood, abundant beta clonotypes had fewer insertions; memory showed no trend. Conclusions were drawn cross-sectionally by statistical analysis, without following the same donors. Shared out-of-frame alpha sequences (those common to twins) showed excess low generation probability.

Everyone who donated was a healthy Caucasian. This same sample was also taken into another study, of yellow fever vaccine responses in identical twins.

Material for sequencing was CD8+ T cells sorted from blood. This clonotype was obtained from a woman aged 18-30 years in good health.

The CDR3 coding sequence is TGTGCCAGCAGCTTAGGGGGCAGTCCCAACACTGAAGCTTTCTTT. Translating it yields CASSLGGSPNTEAFF. The chain couples TRBV7-8 to TRBJ1-1, with D maybe TRBD1 (5 bases). Trimming removed 1 base at V and 2 bases at J, with 11 bases between. CDR3 length: 15 amino acids. CDR1 is SGHVS, CDR2 FQNEAQ, per germline.